This T cell receptor (beta chain) was sequenced during a study of T-cell memory formation after mild COVID-19. In the study overall: Most TCR clusters belonged to a single donor.

This clonotype was counted ten times or more. V shed 2 bases and J shed 9 bases, with 14 bases lying between them. CDR1 and CDR2 from the germline V gene are SGHRS and YFSETQ. The CDR3 is 13 amino acids. Constant-segment primers were used for 5'RACE, and the resulting TCR alpha and TCR beta cDNA libraries carried sample barcodes and UMIs. MiXCR was run by TCRdb on the 5' RACE reads, yielding one entry per CDR3 protein. The data hold about 350,000 distinct CDR3 sequences, with roughly an eighth observed a single time. The sample was PBMCs or a T cell subset sorted from them (not recorded which). This sequence joins TRBV5-1 and TRBJ1-1; D might be TRBD1 (5 bases). This receptor was identified in a man between 18 and 29 years old who had mild COVID-19 (a few samples of this study predate the infection). Cell type and time point are not known. CDR3 loop: CASSLRDRTKAFF. CDR3 DNA: TGCGCCAGCAGCTTAAGGGACCGTACTAAAGCTTTCTTT.